The source of this T cell receptor (beta chain) is a study of control samples from healthy donors and cancer patients. V was shortened by 0 bases and J by 6 bases, with 11 bases between the two germline ends. CDR3 length equals 14 residues. Germline loops: CDR1 ENHRY, CDR2 SYGVKD. Some clones are missing from TCRdb's copy, which holds only in-frame ones; the method was immunoSEQ multiplex PCR. This sample yields more than 100,000 clones, of which around 89% are seen a single time; about 18% belongs to the top ten. V is TRBV10-3 and J is TRBJ1-2; a possible D gene is TRBD1 (5 bases). The receptor was isolated from a man aged 55 to 69 with lung cancer. The specimen sequenced was PBMCs. The CDR3 DNA sequence: TGTGCCATCAGTGAGTCGGGGTCGGGGGATGGCTACACCTTC. Residues: CAISESGSGDGYTF.